This T cell receptor (beta chain) was recorded in a study of T cell clones after liver transplantation. Findings and caveats of the study: Low donor cell numbers restricted donor-reactive repertoire measurement in two subjects.

Unstimulated PBMCs were sorted into CD3+CD4+ and CD3+CD8+ populations. V was shortened by 6 bases and J by 0 bases, with 13 bases between the two germline ends. Germline V lookup: CDR1 SGHTA, CDR2 FQGNSA. The CDR3 has 15 amino acids. TCRdb's copy holds only in-frame clones and misses some; the assay was immunoSEQ multiplex PCR. The data show over 55,000 clones, with about two thirds seen just once and over 2.5% held by the top ten. As concerns this clone: Its antigen is undetermined.

The source material was CD4+ T cells from blood, sampled at the roughly 16-month timepoint. The TCR comes from a human patient who received a liver transplant. The graft donor may have given rise to some T cells. The chain employs TRBV7-2 and TRBJ2-3, with TRBD2 as a possible D gene (6 bases). CDR3 region: CASSPRGTSTDTQYF. Here the CDR3 DNA reads TGTGCCAGCAGTCCCCGGGGGACTAGCACAGATACGCAGTATTTT.